This TCR beta chain was captured in a study of beta chain features in type 1 diabetes. Study information: Healthy donors resembled patients in age, gender and cell yields. Researchers looked at 85 million to 110 million sorted cells across all samples.

Every isolated RNA sample was fully reverse transcribed, so sequencing captured expressed TCRB transcripts. Profiled with immunoSEQ multiplex PCR; TCRdb holds only in-frame clones, not every one. The sample consists of about 700,000 clones, roughly 13% of them appearing once. Overall study findings and caveats: Sampled from patients, naive, central memory and Treg TCRB repertoires appeared more similar than those sampled from healthy donors. All four CD4+ subsets of Type 1 diabetes patients contained TCRB CDR3s that were moderately but significantly shorter.

This clone was recorded only once. Its antigen remains unknown. The TCR comes from a young man with type 1 diabetes. Specimen: naive CD4+ T cells from blood.

The CDR3: CASSTDRGLDGYTF. The CDR3 region has the DNA TGTGCCAGCAGTACGGACAGGGGGCTCGATGGCTACACCTTC. The chain joins TRBV28 to TRBJ1-2; 11 bases agree with TRBD1. The CDR3 spans 14 residues. Germline V gives CDR1 MDHEN, CDR2 SYDVKM. After removal of 5 bases from V and 6 bases from J, the junction contained 5 bases not matched to a gene.